This TCR beta chain was sequenced during a study of blood T cell repertoires in COVID-19. Libraries were prepared by immunoSEQ multiplex PCR; TCRdb keeps only in-frame clonotypes and omits some of them. This table has some 90,000 clones, around nine tenths appearing once. This clone appeared a single time. Germline CDR1 reads SNHLY; CDR2 reads FYNNEI. This CDR3 spans 13 amino acids. Trimming took off 5 bases at V and 0 bases at J, with 6 bases between the two ends. The chain combines TRBV2 with TRBJ2-3; tentative D call: TRBD2 (6 bases). Sequences were obtained from peripheral blood. The source is an elderly woman with acute or convalescent COVID-19. The CDR3 region has the DNA TGTGCCAGCAGTCGGGAGAGCACAGATACGCAGTATTTT. Protein product: CASSRESTDTQYF.